This T cell receptor (beta chain) was found in a study of blood T cell repertoires in COVID-19. V was pared by 6 bases and J by 9 bases, with 14 bases between. The CDR3 loop spans 12 amino acids. Germline CDR1 reads MDHEN; CDR2 reads SYDVKM. Data came from immunoSEQ multiplex PCR; TCRdb stores just in-frame clones and leaves some out. The repertoire includes 71,000 or so clones, 90% of them detected once, and 5% to 6.5% sits in the top ten. The sample consisted of peripheral blood. This clonotype originated in a young woman with acute or convalescent COVID-19. The chain joins TRBV28 to TRBJ1-2, with D unclear. CDR3 region: CASRTWGDRYTF. The CDR3 region has the DNA TGTGCCAGCAGGACGTGGGGAGATCGCTACACCTTC.